These T cell receptor beta chains were read from a single sample in a study of Ad26.COV2.S vaccination and SARS-CoV-2 variants. The data were produced by immunoSEQ multiplex PCR, yet TCRdb's version contains in-frame clones alone and is incomplete. The data contain around 270,000 clones, around 85% of them singletons. The sequenced sample was peripheral blood, obtained in a trial of Ad26.COV2.S vaccine versus placebo. All receptors derive from a person aged 18-65 years who received the Ad26.COV2.S COVID-19 vaccine or a placebo. CDR3s include the opening cysteine and the closing phenylalanine or tryptophan. Each record gives: clone size, J gene, V gene, D gene, CDR3 DNA, CDR3 protein. A D gene is named only where the DNA matches it firmly. Expanded clones get a size class; other rows say once, few or many, or leave the size out.

>-|TRBJ1-2|TRBV4-3|-
TGCGCCAGCAGCGAAAGCACGGGGGGCTGGGCCTATGGCTACACCTTC
CASSESTGGWAYGYTF
>-|TRBJ1-2|TRBV4-3|TRBD1
TGCGCCAGCAGCCAAGTGGTTGGGACAGGATATGGCTACACCTTC
CASSQVVGTGYGYTF
>-|TRBJ1-1|TRBV2|-
TGTGCCAGCAGAGGTAACAGGGTAAACACTGAAGCTTTCTTT
CASRGNRVNTEAFF
>many|TRBJ1-5|TRBV7-3|-
TGTGCCAGCAGTTTCGGACGTGATCAGCCCCAGCATTTT
CASSFGRDQPQHF
>-|TRBJ2-1|TRBV12-3/TRBV12-4|-
TGTGCCAGCAGCGGGGATACTTACCAGCAGTTCTTC
CASSGDTYQQFF
>-|TRBJ2-4|TRBV6-2/TRBV6-3|-
TGTGCCAGCAGTTACCGGCCTAACGCTCGAATTCAGTACTTC
CASSYRPNARIQYF
>-|TRBJ2-3|TRBV6-5|TRBD2
TGTGCCAGCAGCTTTAGCGGGGGTGGGGCAGATACGCAGTATTTT
CASSFSGGGADTQYF
>-|TRBJ1-2|TRBV5-4|TRBD1
TGTGCCAGCAGCTTTGATAGGGGGCAGCGCGATGGCTACACCTTC
CASSFDRGQRDGYTF
>-|TRBJ2-5|TRBV7-2|-
TGTGCCAGCAGCCGTCGGGCCAACCAAGAGACCCAGTACTTC
CASSRRANQETQYF
>-|TRBJ1-2|TRBV5-1|-
TGCGCCAGCAGCCACCCCAGGACGGGCTTACCTGGGGGCTACACCTTC
CASSHPRTGLPGGYTF
>few|TRBJ1-5|TRBV7-9|-
TGTGCCAGCAGCTTAAACAGCGGTCCCTATCAGCCCCAGCATTTT
CASSLNSGPYQPQHF
>-|TRBJ2-3|TRBV25-1|TRBD2
TGTGCCAGCAGTGCGCCGGGACTACGCGCAGATACGCAGTATTTT
CASSAPGLRADTQYF
>-|TRBJ2-7|TRBV2|-
TGTGCCAGCAGTCGAGGGGGTTACGAGCAGTACTTC
CASSRGGYEQYF
>-|TRBJ1-4|TRBV30|-
TGTGCCTGGAGTCAGTGGGGACGGTCGAATGAAAAACTGTTTTTT
CAWSQWGRSNEKLFF
>-|TRBJ2-2|TRBV27|-
TGTGCCAGCAGTTTGACAAGACTAGCCGGGGAGCTGTTTTTT
CASSLTRLAGELFF
>-|TRBJ2-7|TRBV5-1|TRBD2
TGCGCCAGCAGCTTAGGGACTAGCGGGGTCGAGCAGTACTTC
CASSLGTSGVEQYF
>-|TRBJ2-2|TRBV5-1|-
TGCGCCAGCAGCTTGGCCGGGGAGCTGTTTTTT
CASSLAGELFF
>-|TRBJ1-4|TRBV28|-
TGTGCTAGCTCAGGGAGAACAAAACTGTTTTTT
CASSGRTKLFF
>once|TRBJ2-7|TRBV29-1|-
TGCAGCGTTGATTCCGGGGGTTCTCTATCCTACGAGCAGTACTTC
CSVDSGGSLSYEQYF
>-|TRBJ2-5|TRBV30|TRBD2
TGTGCCTGGAGTGCTCTAGCGGGGGGCCTCCAAGAGACCCAGTACTTC
CAWSALAGGLQETQYF
>-|TRBJ2-5|TRBV6-1|-
TGTGCCAGCAGTGAAACCGGGACACTGCAAGAGACCCAGTACTTC
CASSETGTLQETQYF
>-|TRBJ2-7|TRBV7-8|-
TGTGCCAGCAGCCCCTACCTAGTAGGGCTATCAGCCTACGAGCAGTACTTC
CASSPYLVGLSAYEQYF
>-|TRBJ2-3|TRBV2|-
TGTGCCAGCAGTGACGGCAGGTATAGCACAGATACGCAGTATTTT
CASSDGRYSTDTQYF
>-|TRBJ2-3|TRBV9|-
TGTGCCAGCAGCACCCTCCGGCTTGCAGATACGCAGTATTTT
CASSTLRLADTQYF
>-|TRBJ1-3|TRBV6-6|TRBD1
TGTGCCAGCAGTCCCACGGACAGGGGGCTTACTGGAAACACCATATATTTT
CASSPTDRGLTGNTIYF
>once|TRBJ2-7|TRBV27|TRBD2
TGTGCCAGCAGTCGGCGGGGGGGATACGAGCAGTACTTC
CASSRRGGYEQYF